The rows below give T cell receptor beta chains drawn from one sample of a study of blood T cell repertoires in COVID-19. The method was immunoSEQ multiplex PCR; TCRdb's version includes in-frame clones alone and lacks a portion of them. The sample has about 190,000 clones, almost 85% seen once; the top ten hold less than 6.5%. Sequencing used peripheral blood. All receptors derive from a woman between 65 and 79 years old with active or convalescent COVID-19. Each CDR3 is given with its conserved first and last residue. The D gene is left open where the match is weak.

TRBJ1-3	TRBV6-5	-	TGTGCCAGCAGTTACGGCAGGCCCTTCTCTGGAAACACCATATATTTT	CASSYGRPFSGNTIYF
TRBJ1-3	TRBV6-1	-	TGTGCCAGCAGTGAAGCGGTAGGACAGAACTCTGGAAACACCATATATTTT	CASSEAVGQNSGNTIYF
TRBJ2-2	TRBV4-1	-	TGCGCCAGCAGCCAAGCGCGGGGAGCCGGGGAGCTGTTTTTT	CASSQARGAGELFF
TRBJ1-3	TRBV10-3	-	TGTGCCATCAAGGCGGCAGCCTCTGGAAACACCATATATTTT	CAIKAAASGNTIYF
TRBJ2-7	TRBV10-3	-	TGTGCCATCAGGGCTCCGGGTGAGTATGACGAGCAGTACTTC	CAIRAPGEYDEQYF
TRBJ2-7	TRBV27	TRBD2	TGTGCCAGCAGGGAGGCTAGCGGACTCTACGAGCAGTACTTC	CASREASGLYEQYF
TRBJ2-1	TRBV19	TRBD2	TGTGCCAGTAGCATGGGGGGGACTAGCGGCAAAAATGAGCAGTTCTTC	CASSMGGTSGKNEQFF
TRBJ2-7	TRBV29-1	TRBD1	TGCAGCGTTGGGGACAGTACCTACGAGCAGTACTTC	CSVGDSTYEQYF
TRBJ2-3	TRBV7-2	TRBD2	TGTGCCAGCAGCCGGACTAGCGGGGTCACAGATACGCAGTATTTT	CASSRTSGVTDTQYF
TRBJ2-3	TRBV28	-	TGTGCCAGCACTCGCGGAGGGAGGCTAGGCACAGATACGCAGTATTTT	CASTRGGRLGTDTQYF
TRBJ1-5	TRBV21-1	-	TGTGCCAGCAGCAACCCAGGGGCAGGCGACAATCAGCCCCAGCATTTT	CASSNPGAGDNQPQHF
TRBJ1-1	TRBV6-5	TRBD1	TGTGCCAGCAGAATCTCAGGGGGCGTAGCTTTCTTT	CASRISGGVAFF
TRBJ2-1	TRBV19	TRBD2	TGTGCCAGTAGGGGGGGTCGGTCCTCTAGCGGGAGAACCTACAATGAGCAGTTCTTC	CASRGGRSSSGRTYNEQFF
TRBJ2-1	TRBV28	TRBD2	TGTGCCAGCAGTCCCTCTATAGCGGGTTACAATGAGCAGTTCTTC	CASSPSIAGYNEQFF
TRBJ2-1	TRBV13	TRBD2	TGTGCCAGCAGCTTAGCCCGCTGGACTAGCAATGAGCAGTTCTTC	CASSLARWTSNEQFF